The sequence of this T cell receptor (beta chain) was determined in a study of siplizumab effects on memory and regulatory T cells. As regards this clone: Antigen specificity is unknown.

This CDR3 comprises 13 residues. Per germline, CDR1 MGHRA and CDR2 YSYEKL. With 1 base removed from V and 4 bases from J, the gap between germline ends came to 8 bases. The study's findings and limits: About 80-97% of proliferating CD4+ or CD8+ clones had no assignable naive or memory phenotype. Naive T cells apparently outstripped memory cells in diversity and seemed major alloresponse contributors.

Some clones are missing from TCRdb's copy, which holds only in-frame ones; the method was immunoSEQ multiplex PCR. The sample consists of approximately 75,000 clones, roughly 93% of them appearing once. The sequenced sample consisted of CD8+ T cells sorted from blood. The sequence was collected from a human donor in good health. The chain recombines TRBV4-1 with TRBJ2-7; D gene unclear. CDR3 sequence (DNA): TGCGCCAGCAGCCAAGGATGGTCATACGAGCAGTACTTC. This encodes CASSQGWSYEQYF.